This TCR beta chain originates from a study of kidney transplant recipient with SARS-CoV-2 infection. Via MiXCR, TCRdb re-called the reads, giving one row per CDR3 protein. The sample comprises fewer than 250,000 distinct CDR3 sequences, about 30% of which are singletons, and nearly 7.5% rests with the top ten. The CDR3 sequence is 17 residues long. Only one count was recorded for this clonotype. The chain recombines TRBV8-2 with TRBJ2-6. TRBV8-2 is labeled a pseudogene. The sequences come from a blood sample, collected at baseline and between days 110 and 120 from a kidney transplant recipient. This TCR was sampled from a male patient in his thirties who had COVID-19 and was a kidney transplant recipient. Some of the T cells may derive from the graft donor. The CDR3 spells CGNKPRITQSRANVLTF. CDR3 DNA: TGTGGCAATAAGCCCAGGATAACACAAAGTCGGGCCAACGTCCTGACTTTC.